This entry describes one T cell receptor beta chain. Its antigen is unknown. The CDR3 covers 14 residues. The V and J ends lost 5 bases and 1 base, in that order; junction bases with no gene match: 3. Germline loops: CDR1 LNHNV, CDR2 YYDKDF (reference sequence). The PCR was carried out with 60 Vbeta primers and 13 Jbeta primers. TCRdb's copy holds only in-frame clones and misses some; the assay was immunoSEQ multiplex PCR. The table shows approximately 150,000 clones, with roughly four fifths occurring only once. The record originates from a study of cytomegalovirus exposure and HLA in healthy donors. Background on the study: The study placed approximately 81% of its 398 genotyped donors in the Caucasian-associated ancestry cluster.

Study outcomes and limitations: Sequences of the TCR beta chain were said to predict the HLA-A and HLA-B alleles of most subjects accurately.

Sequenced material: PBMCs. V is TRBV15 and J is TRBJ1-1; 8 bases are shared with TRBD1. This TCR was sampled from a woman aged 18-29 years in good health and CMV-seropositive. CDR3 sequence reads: CATSGDRTNTEAFF. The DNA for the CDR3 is TGTGCCACCAGCGGGGACAGGACGAACACTGAAGCTTTCTTT.